Detailed here is one T cell receptor (beta chain). The sample is drawn from a study of control samples from healthy donors and cancer patients. Here immunoSEQ multiplex PCR was the method, and the copy in TCRdb shows in-frame clones only, minus some. The table lists about 120,000 clones, around 94% of them singletons. This CDR3 region has 15 residues. V shed 4 bases and J 6 bases; nucleotides not matched to a gene: 7. Germline V gene lookup returns CDR1 MNHEY and CDR2 SVGEGT. The sequence was obtained from an elderly man with head and neck cancer. Sequencing input: PBMCs. The chain couples TRBV6-2 or TRBV6-3 to TRBJ1-5, with TRBD1 matching over 9 bases. CDR3 sequence (DNA): TGTGCCAGCAGTTTAGGACAGGGGAACGGTCAGCCCCAGCATTTT. Encoded protein: CASSLGQGNGQPQHF.